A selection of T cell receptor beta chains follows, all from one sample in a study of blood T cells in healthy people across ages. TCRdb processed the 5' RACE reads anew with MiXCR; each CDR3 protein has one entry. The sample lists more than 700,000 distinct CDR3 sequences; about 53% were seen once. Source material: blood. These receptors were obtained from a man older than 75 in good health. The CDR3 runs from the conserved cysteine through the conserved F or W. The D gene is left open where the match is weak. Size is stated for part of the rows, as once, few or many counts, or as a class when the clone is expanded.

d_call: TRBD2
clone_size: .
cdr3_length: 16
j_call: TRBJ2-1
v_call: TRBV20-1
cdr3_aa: CSAPRASGSSYNEQFF
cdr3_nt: TGCAGCGCCCCCCGGGCTAGCGGGAGCTCCTACAATGAGCAGTTCTTC

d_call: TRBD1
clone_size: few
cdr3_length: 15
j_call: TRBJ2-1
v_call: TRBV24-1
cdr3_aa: CATSGVGTGGKEQFF
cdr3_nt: TGTGCCACCAGTGGTGTCGGGACAGGGGGCAAGGAGCAGTTCTTC

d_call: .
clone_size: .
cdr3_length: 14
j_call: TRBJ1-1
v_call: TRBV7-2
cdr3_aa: CASSLEFMNTEAFF
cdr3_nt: TGTGCCAGCAGCTTAGAGTTTATGAACACTGAAGCTTTCTTT

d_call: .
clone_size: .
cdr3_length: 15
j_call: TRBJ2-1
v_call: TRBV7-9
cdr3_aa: CASSLDGRVHNEQFF
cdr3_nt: TGTGCCAGCAGCTTAGACGGCAGGGTGCACAATGAGCAGTTCTTC

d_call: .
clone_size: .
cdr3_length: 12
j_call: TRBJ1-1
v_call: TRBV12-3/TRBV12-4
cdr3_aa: CASSFSVTEAFF
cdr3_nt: TGTGCCAGCAGTTTTTCGGTCACTGAAGCTTTCTTT

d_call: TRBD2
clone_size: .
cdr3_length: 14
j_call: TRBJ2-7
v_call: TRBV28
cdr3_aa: CASTLGLAGSEQYF
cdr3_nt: TGTGCCAGCACCCTCGGACTAGCGGGAAGCGAGCAGTACTTC

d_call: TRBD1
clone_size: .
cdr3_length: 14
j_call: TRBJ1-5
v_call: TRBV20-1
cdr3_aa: CSARTQGAGQPQHF
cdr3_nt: TGCAGTGCTAGGACGCAGGGGGCTGGTCAGCCCCAGCATTTT

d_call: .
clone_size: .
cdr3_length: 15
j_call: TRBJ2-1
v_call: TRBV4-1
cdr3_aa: CASSQGGLHRDEQFF
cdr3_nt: TGCGCCAGCAGCCAAGGAGGACTCCATCGCGATGAGCAGTTCTTC

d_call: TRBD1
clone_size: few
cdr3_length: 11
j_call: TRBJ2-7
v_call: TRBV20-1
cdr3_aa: CSASGTDEQYF
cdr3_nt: TGCAGTGCTAGTGGGACAGACGAGCAGTACTTC

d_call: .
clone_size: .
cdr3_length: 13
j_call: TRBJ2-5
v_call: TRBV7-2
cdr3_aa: CASSLVGSETQYF
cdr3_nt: TGTGCCAGCAGCTTAGTAGGATCAGAGACCCAGTACTTC

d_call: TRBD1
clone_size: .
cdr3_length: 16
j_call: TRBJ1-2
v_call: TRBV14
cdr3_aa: CASSPWTGGEAYGYTF
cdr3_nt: TGTGCCAGCAGCCCCTGGACAGGGGGCGAGGCCTATGGCTACACCTTC

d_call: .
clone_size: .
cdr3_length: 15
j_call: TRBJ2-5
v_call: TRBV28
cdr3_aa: CASGTTGSGARTQYF
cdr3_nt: TGTGCCAGCGGCACCACAGGGAGCGGGGCGCGGACCCAGTACTTC

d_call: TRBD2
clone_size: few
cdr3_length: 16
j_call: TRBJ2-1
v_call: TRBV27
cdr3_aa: CASSRLAGGLYNEQFF
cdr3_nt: TGTGCCAGCAGTCGACTAGCGGGAGGACTCTACAATGAGCAGTTCTTC

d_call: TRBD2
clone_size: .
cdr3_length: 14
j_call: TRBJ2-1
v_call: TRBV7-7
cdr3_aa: CASSQGLVGSEQFF
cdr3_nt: TGTGCTAGCAGCCAGGGACTAGTAGGCTCTGAGCAGTTCTTC

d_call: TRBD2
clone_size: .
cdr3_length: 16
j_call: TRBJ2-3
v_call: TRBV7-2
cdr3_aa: CASSLLAGGQHRYAYF
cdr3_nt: TGTGCCAGCAGCCTACTAGCGGGAGGGCAGCACAGATACGCGTATTTT

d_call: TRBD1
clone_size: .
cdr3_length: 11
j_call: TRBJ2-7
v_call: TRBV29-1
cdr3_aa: CSAADRDEQYF
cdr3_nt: TGCAGCGCCGCCGACAGGGACGAGCAGTACTTC

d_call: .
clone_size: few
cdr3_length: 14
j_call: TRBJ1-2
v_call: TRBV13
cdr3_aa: CASSGTGFSYGYTF
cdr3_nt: TGTGCCAGCAGCGGTACGGGGTTCTCCTATGGCTACACCTTC

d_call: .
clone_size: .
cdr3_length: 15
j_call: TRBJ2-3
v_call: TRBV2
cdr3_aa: CASSQERTSTDTQYF
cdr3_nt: TGTGCAAGCAGCCAGGAGCGGACTAGCACAGATACGCAGTATTTT

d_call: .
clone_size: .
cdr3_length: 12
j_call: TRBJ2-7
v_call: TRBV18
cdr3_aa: CASAPKGYEQYF
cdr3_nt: TGTGCCAGCGCACCAAAGGGCTACGAGCAGTACTTC

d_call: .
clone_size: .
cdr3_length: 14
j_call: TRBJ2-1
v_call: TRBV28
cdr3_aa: CASLGAGGPNEQFF
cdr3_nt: TGTGCCAGCCTGGGGGCGGGTGGGCCTAATGAGCAGTTCTTC

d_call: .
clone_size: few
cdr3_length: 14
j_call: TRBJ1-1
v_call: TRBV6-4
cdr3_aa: CASKAGSANTEAFF
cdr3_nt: TGTGCCAGCAAGGCAGGGAGTGCGAACACTGAAGCTTTCTTT

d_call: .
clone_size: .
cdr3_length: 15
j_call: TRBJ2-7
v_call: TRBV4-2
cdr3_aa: CASSQDPSDSYEQYF
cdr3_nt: TGTGCCAGCAGCCAAGATCCTAGCGACTCCTACGAGCAGTACTTC

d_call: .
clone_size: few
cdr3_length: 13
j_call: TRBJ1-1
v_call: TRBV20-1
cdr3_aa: CSATEGGNTEAFF
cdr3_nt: TGCAGTGCTACCGAAGGGGGGAACACTGAAGCTTTCTTT

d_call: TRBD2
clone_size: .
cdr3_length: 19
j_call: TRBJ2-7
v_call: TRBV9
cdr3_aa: CASSPTSPTTSGRAYEQYF
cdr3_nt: TGTGCCAGCAGCCCGACATCACCGACGACTAGCGGGAGGGCCTACGAGCAGTACTTC

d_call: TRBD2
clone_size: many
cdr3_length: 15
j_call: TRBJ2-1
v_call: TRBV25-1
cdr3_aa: CASSELSGTYNEQFF
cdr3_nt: TGTGCCAGCAGTGAACTTAGCGGGACCTACAATGAGCAGTTCTTC

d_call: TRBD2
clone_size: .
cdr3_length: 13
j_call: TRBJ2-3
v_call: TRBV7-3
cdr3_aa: CASSLAASGTQYF
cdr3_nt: TGTGCCAGCAGCCTTGCGGCTAGCGGGACGCAGTATTTT

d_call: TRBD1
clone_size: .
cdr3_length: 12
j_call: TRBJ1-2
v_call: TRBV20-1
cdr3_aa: CSANTGVRGYTF
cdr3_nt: TGCAGTGCTAACACAGGGGTTAGGGGCTACACCTTC

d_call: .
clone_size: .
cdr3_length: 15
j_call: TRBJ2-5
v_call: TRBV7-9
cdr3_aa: CASSPPETQPNEQYF
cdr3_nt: TGTGCCAGCAGCCCCCCCGAGACGCAACCAAATGAGCAGTACTTC

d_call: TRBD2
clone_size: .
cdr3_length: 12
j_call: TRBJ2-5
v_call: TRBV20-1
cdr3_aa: CSALRGGETQYF
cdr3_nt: TGCAGTGCCCTCCGGGGGGGGGAGACCCAGTACTTC

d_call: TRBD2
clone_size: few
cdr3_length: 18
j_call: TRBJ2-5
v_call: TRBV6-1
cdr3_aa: CASSEAGTSGRPQETQYF
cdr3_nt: TGTGCCAGCAGTGAAGCAGGGACTAGCGGGAGGCCCCAAGAGACCCAGTACTTC

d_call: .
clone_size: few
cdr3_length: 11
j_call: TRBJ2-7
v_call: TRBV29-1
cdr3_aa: CSVAASYEQYF
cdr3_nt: TGCAGCGTGGCAGCCTCCTACGAGCAGTACTTC

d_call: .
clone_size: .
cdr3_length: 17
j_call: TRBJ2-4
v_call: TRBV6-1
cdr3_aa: CASSEREVGLAKNIQYF
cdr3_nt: TGTGCCAGCAGTGAAAGGGAGGTAGGGCTAGCCAAAAACATTCAGTACTTC

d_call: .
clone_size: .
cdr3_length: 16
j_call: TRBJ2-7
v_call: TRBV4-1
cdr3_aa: CASSQVGETSSYEQYF
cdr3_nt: TGCGCCAGCAGCCAGGTGGGGGAGACTAGCTCCTACGAGCAGTACTTC

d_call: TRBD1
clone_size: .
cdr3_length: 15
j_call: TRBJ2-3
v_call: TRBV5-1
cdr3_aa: CASSSGQTSTDTQYF
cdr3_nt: TGCGCCAGCAGCTCGGGACAGACTAGCACAGATACGCAGTATTTT

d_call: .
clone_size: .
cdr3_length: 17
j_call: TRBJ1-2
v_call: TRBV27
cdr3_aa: CASSPHLSGAGFDGYTF
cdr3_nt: TGTGCCAGCAGTCCACACCTGAGTGGGGCAGGGTTTGATGGCTACACCTTC

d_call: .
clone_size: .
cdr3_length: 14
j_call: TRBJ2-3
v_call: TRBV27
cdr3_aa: CASSFVGGGDTQYF
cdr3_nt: TGTGCCAGCAGTTTTGTGGGGGGAGGAGATACGCAGTATTTT

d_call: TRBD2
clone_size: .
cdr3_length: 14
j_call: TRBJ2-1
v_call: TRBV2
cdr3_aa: CASSRREINNEQFF
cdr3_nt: TGTGCCAGCAGTAGGCGGGAGATTAACAATGAGCAGTTCTTC

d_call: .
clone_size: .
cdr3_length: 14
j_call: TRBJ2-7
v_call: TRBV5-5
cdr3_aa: CASSLGQSAYEQYF
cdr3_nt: TGTGCCAGCAGCTTGGGACAGAGCGCCTACGAGCAGTACTTC

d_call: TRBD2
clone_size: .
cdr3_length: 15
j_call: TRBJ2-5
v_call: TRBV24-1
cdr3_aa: CATSDRREGRETQYF
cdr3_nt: TGTGCCACCAGTGATAGACGGGAGGGCCGGGAGACCCAGTACTTC

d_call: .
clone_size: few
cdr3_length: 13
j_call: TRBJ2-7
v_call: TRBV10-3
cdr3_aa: CAISESASYEQYF
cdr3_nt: TGTGCCATCAGTGAGTCGGCCTCTTACGAGCAGTACTTC

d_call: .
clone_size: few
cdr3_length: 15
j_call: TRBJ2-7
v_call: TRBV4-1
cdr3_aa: CASSQGTGSTYEQYF
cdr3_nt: TGCGCCAGCAGCCAAGGGACGGGCTCAACCTACGAGCAGTACTTC

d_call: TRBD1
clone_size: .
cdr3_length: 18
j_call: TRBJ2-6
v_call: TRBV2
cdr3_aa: CASGQGLGSGSGANVLTF
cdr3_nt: TGTGCCAGTGGACAGGGCCTAGGAAGTGGATCTGGGGCCAACGTCCTGACTTTC

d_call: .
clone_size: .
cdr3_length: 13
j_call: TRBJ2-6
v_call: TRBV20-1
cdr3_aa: CSARTVGANVLTF
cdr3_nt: TGCAGTGCTAGGACGGTTGGGGCCAACGTCCTGACTTTC

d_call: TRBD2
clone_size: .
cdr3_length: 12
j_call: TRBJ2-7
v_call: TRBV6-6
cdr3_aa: CASSRDYNEQYF
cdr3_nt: TGTGCCAGCAGCCGGGACTACAATGAGCAGTACTTC

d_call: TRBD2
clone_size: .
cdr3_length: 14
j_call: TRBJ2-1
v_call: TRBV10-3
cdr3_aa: CAISLASGSNEQFF
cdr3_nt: TGTGCCATCAGTTTGGCTAGCGGAAGCAATGAGCAGTTCTTC

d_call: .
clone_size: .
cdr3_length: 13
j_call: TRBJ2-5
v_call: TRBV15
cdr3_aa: CATSRAPWETQYF
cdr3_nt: TGTGCCACCAGCAGGGCCCCTTGGGAGACCCAGTACTTC

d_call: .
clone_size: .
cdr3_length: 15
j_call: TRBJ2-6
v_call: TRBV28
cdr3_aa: CASSLASTGANVLTF
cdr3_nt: TGTGCCAGCAGTTTAGCAAGTACTGGGGCCAACGTCCTGACTTTC

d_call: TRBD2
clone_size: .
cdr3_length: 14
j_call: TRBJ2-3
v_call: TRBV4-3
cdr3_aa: CASSQSGGADTQYF
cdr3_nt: TGCGCCAGCAGCCAAAGCGGGGGGGCGGATACGCAGTATTTT

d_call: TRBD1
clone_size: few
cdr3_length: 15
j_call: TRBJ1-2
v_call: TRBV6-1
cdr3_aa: CASSEATTGNYGYTF
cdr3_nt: TGTGCCAGCAGTGAAGCTACGACAGGGAACTATGGCTACACCTTC

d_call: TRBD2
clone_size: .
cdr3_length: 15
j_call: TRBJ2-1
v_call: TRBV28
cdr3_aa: CASSGGRGSYNEQFF
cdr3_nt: TGTGCCAGCAGTGGTGGGAGGGGCTCCTACAATGAGCAGTTCTTC

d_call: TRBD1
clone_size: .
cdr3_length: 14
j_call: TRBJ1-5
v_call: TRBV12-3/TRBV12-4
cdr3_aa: CASASGGFNQPQHF
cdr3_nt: TGTGCCAGCGCCTCAGGGGGGTTCAATCAGCCCCAGCATTTT

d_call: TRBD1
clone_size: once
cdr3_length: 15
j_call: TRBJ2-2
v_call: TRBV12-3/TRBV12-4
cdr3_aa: CASSFGQVRTGELFF
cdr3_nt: TGTGCCAGCAGTTTCGGACAGGTTCGCACCGGGGAGCTGTTTTTT

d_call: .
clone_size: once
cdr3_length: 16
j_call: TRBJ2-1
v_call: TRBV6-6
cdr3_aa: CASRLPGQGSYNEQFF
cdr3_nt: TGTGCCAGCAGACTCCCCGGGCAGGGCTCCTACAATGAGCAGTTCTTC

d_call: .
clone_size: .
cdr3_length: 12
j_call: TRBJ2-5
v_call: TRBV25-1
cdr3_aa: CASSESLREQYF
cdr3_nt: TGTGCCAGCAGTGAGTCCCTCCGGGAGCAGTACTTC

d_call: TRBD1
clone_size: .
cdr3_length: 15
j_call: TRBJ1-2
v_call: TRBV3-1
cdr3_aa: CASSQGGTGVSGYTF
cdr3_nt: TGTGCCAGCAGCCAGGGCGGGACAGGGGTCTCTGGCTACACCTTC

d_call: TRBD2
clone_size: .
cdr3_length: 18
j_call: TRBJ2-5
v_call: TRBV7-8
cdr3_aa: CASSFLLAGVEGQETQYF
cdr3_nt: TGTGCCAGCAGCTTCCTGCTAGCGGGAGTGGAGGGCCAAGAGACCCAGTACTTC

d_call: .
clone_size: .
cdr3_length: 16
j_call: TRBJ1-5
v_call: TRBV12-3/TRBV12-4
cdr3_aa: CASSLALGRGDQPQHF
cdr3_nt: TGTGCCAGCAGTTTAGCCCTGGGGAGGGGCGATCAGCCCCAGCATTTT

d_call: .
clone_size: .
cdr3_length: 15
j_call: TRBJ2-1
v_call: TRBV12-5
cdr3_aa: CASGPRGANYNEQFF
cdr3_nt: TGTGCTAGTGGTCCCCGGGGGGCCAACTACAATGAGCAGTTCTTC

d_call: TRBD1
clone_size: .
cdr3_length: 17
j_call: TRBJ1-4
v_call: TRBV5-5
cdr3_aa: CASSPLPRDRINEKLFF
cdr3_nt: TGTGCCAGCAGTCCCCTTCCCCGGGACAGAATCAATGAAAAACTGTTTTTT